This TCR beta chain originates from a study of control samples from healthy donors and cancer patients. Clones were sequenced by immunoSEQ multiplex PCR, and TCRdb holds only the in-frame ones, with some missing. The sample has about 81,000 clones, just under 95% seen once; the top ten hold roughly 5%. The CDR3 runs to 19 residues. The germline gives CDR1 DFQATT, CDR2 SNEGSKA (reference sequence). J lost 4 bases, V lost 3 bases, and 18 bases had no gene match. The receptor was isolated from a woman aged 18-30 years in good health. Sequenced material: blood. The rearrangement joins TRBV20-1 to TRBJ2-1, with 10 positions matching TRBD2. The CDR3 here is CSASSLQREGPNLYNEQFF. CDR3 sequence (DNA): TGCAGTGCTAGTTCTCTCCAGCGGGAGGGCCCTAATTTATACAATGAGCAGTTCTTC.